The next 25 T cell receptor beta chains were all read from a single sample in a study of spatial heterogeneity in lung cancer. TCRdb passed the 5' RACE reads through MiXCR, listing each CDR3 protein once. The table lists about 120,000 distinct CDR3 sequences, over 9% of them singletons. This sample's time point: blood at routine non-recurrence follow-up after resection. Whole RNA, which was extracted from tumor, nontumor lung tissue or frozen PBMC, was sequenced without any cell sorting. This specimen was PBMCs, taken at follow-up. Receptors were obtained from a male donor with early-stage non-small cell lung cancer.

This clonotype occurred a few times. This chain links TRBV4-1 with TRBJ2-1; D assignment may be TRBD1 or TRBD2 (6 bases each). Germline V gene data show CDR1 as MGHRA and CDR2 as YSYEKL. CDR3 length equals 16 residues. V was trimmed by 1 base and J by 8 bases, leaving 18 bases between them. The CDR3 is CASSQVWGAGIYEQFF. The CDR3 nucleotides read TGCGCCAGCAGCCAAGTTTGGGGGGCGGGCATCTATGAGCAGTTCTTC.

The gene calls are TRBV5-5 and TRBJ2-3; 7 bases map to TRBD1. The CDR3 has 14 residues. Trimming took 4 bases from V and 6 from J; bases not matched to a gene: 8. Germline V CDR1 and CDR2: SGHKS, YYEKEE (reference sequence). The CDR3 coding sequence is TGTGCCAGCAGCCGGGACAGACCTATCGATACGCAGTATTTT. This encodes CASSRDRPIDTQYF.

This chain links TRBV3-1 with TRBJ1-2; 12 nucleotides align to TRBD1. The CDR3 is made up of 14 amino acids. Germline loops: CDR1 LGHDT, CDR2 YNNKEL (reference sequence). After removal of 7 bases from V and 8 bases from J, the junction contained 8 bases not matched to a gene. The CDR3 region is CASTAGQGARGYTF. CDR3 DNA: TGTGCCAGCACCGCGGGACAGGGGGCGAGAGGCTACACCTTC.

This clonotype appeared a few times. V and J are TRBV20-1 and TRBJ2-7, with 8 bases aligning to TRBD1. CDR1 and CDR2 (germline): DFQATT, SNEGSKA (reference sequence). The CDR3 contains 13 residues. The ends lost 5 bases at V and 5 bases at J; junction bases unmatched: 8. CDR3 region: CSALRGLVDEQYF. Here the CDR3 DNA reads TGCAGTGCTCTCAGGGGGCTGGTTGACGAGCAGTACTTC.

CDR3 residues: CASSKARTDPGAFF. The CDR3 DNA sequence: TGTGCCAGCAGCAAAGCTCGGACAGACCCTGGAGCTTTCTTT. The J gene is TRBJ1-1, the V gene TRBV21-1; the D call TRBD1 from the table was never checked on the DNA. TRBV21-1 is a pseudogene locus. CDR3 length equals 14 residues.

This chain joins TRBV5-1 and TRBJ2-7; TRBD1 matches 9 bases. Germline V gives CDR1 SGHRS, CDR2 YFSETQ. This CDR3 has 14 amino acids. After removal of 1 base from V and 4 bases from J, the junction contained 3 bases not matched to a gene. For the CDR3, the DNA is TGCGCCAGCAGCTTGCTGGGACAGGGTTACGAGCAGTACTTC. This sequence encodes CASSLLGQGYEQYF.

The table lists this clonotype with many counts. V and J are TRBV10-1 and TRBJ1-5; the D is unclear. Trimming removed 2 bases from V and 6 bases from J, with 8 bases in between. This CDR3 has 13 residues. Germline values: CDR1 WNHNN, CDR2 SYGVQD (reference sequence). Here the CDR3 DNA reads TGCGCCAGCAGTGAGGGTCTGTCTCAGCCCCAGCATTTT. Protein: CASSEGLSQPQHF.

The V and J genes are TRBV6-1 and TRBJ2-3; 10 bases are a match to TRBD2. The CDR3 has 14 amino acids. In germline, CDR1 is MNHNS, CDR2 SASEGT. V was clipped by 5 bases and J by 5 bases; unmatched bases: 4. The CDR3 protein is CASSSSGGVDTQYF. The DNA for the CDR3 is TGTGCCAGCAGTTCAAGCGGGGGGGTAGATACGCAGTATTTT.

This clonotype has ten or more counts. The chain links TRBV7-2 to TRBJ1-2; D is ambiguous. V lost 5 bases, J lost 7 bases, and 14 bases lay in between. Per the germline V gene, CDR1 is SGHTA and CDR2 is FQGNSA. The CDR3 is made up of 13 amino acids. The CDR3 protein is CASSPGGSGGYTF. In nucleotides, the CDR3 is TGTGCCAGCAGCCCCGGCGGGAGTGGTGGCTACACCTTC.

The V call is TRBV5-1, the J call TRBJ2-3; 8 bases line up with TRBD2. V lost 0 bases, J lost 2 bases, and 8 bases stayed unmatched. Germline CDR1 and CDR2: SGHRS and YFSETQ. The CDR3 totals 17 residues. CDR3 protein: CASSLDLAGLLTDTQYF. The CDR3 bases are TGCGCCAGCAGCTTGGATCTAGCGGGCCTACTCACAGATACGCAGTATTTT.

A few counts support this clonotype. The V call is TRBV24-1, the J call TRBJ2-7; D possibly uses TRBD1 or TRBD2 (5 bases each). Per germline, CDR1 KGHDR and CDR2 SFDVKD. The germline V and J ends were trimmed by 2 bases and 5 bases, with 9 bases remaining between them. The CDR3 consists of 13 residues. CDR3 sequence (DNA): TGTGCCACCAGTGATTCCCGGGACGACGAGCAGTACTTC. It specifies CATSDSRDDEQYF.

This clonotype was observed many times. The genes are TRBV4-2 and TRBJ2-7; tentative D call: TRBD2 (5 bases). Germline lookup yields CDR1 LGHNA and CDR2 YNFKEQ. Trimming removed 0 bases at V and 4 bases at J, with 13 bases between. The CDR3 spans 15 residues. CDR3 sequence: CASSQDLLAVYEQYF. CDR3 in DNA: TGTGCCAGCAGCCAAGATCTCCTAGCAGTGTACGAGCAGTACTTC.

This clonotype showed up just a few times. The CDR3 loop is CASSLAGGTLSYEQYF. In DNA form, the CDR3 reads TGCGCCAGCAGCTTGGCTGGCGGTACCCTTTCCTACGAGCAGTACTTC. The chain has TRBV5-1 and TRBJ2-7; no definite D call. The CDR3 runs to 16 residues. Looked up from germline, CDR1 is SGHRS and CDR2 is YFSETQ. V was shortened by 0 bases and J by 1 base, with 14 bases between the two germline ends.

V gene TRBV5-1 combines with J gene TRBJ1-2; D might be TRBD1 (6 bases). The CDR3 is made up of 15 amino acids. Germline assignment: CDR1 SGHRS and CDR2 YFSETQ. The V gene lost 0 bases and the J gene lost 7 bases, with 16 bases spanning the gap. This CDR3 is CASSLDVGGASGYTF. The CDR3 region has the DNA TGCGCCAGCAGCTTGGACGTCGGGGGCGCAAGTGGCTACACCTTC.

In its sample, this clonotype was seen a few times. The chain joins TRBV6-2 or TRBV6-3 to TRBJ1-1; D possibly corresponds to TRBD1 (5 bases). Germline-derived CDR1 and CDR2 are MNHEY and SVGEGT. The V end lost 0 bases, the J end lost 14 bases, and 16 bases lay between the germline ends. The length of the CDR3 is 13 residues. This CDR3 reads CASSYSIGREVFF. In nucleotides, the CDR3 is TGTGCCAGCAGTTACTCGATCGGCAGGGAGGTCTTCTTT.

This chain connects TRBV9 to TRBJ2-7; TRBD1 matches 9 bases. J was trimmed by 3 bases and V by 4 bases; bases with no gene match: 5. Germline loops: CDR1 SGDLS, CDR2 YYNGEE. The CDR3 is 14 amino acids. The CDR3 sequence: CASSRTGDVYEQYF. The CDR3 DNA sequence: TGTGCCAGCAGCAGGACAGGGGATGTCTACGAGCAGTACTTC.

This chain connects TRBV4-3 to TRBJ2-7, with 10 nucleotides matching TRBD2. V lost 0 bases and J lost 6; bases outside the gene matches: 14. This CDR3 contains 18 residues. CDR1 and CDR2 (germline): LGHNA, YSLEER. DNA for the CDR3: TGCGCCAGCAGCCAAGATCTCCCTAGCGGGAGTAGCTCCGGCGAGCAGTACTTC. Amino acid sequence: CASSQDLPSGSSSGEQYF.

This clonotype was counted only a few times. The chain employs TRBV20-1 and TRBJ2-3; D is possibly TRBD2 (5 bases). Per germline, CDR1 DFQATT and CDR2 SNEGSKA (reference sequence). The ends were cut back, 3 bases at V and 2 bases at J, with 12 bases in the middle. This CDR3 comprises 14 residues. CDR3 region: CSASPWRFTDTQYF. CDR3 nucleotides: TGCAGTGCTAGCCCCTGGAGGTTCACAGATACGCAGTATTTT.

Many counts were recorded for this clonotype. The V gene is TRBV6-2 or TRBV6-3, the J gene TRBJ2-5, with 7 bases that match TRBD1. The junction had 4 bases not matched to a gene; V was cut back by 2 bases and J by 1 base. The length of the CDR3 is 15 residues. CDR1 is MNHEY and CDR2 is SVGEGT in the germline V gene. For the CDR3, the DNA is TGTGCCAGCAGTTACCCTCGGACAGGCCAAGAGACCCAGTACTTC. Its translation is CASSYPRTGQETQYF.

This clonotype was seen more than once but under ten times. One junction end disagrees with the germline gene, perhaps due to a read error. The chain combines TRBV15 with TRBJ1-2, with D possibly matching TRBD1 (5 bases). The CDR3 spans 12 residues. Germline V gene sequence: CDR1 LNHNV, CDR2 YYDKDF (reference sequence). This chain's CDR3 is CATSREIAGTYF. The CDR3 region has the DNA TGTGCCACCAGCAGAGAAATTGCCGGGACCTACTTC.

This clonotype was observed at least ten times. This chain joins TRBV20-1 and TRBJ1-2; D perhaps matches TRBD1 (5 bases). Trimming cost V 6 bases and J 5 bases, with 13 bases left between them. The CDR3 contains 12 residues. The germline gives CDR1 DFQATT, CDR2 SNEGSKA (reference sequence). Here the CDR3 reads CSAQGRKYGYTF. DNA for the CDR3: TGCAGTGCCCAGGGACGGAAATATGGCTACACCTTC.

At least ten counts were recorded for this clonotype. CDR3 bases: TGTGCCAGCATCAGCCCAGGGGGAAACACCATATATTTT. Its protein product is CASISPGGNTIYF. V and J are TRBV6-5 and TRBJ1-3, with D perhaps matching TRBD1 (5 bases). The CDR3 runs 13 residues. Trimming took 7 bases from V and 4 from J, leaving 11 bases between them. Looked up from germline, CDR1 is MNHEY and CDR2 is SVGAGI.

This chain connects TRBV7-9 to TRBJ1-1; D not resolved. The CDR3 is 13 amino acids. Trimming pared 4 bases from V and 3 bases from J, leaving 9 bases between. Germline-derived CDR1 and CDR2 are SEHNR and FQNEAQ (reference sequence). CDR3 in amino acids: CASSSPGHTEAFF. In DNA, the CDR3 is TGTGCCAGCAGCTCCCCGGGTCACACTGAAGCTTTCTTT.

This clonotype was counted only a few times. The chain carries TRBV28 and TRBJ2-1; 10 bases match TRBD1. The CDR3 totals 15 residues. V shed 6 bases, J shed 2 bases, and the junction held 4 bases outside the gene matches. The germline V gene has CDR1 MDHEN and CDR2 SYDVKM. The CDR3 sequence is CASRSGQGAYNEQFF. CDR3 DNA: TGTGCCAGCAGGTCAGGACAGGGGGCCTACAATGAGCAGTTCTTC.

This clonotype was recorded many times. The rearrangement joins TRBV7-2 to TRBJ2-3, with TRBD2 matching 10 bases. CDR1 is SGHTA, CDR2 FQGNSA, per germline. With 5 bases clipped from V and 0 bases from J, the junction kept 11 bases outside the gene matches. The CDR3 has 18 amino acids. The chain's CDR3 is CASSPWTSGKSSTDTQYF. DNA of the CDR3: TGTGCCAGCAGCCCTTGGACTAGCGGCAAGTCTAGCACAGATACGCAGTATTTT. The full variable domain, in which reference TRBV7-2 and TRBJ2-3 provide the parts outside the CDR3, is GAGVSQSPSNKVTEKGKDVELRCDPISGHTALYWYRQSLGQGLEFLIYFQGNSAPDKSGLPSDRFSAERTGGSVSTLTIQRTQQEDSAVYLCASSPWTSGKSSTDTQYFGPGTRLTVL.